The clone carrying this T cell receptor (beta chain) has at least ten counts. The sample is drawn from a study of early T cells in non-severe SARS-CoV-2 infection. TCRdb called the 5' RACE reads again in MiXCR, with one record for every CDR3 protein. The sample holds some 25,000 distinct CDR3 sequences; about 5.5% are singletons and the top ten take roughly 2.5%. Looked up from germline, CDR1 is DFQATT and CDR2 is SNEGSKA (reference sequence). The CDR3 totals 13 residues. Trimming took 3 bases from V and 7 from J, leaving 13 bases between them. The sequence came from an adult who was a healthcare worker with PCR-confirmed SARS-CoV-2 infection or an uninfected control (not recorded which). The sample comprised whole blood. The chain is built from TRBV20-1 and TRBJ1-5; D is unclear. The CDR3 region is CSASLAVGQPQHF. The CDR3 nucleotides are TGCAGTGCTAGTTTGGCGGTTGGACAGCCCCAGCATTTT.